Each of the 6 T cell receptor beta chains below was sequenced from the same sample in a study of T cell responses to AZD1222 COVID-19 vaccine. TCRdb keeps only in-frame clones here, not all; method: immunoSEQ multiplex PCR. The repertoire holds more than 140,000 clones, with roughly 89% as singletons. Sequenced material: peripheral blood, taken on day 0 of AZD1222 vaccination. These receptors all stem from an adult in good health.

The chain combines TRBV6-5 with TRBJ2-7; TRBD2 matches 8 bases. V lost 7 bases, J lost 4 bases, and 6 bases stayed unmatched. Germline V gene sequence: CDR1 MNHEY, CDR2 SVGAGI. The CDR3 covers 13 residues. In nucleotides, the CDR3 is TGTGCCAGCAACCGGGGGGGGTCATACGAGCAGTACTTC. It yields the protein CASNRGGSYEQYF.

V is TRBV7-9 and J is TRBJ2-7, with D hard to call. V lost 1 base to trimming and J lost 2 bases, with 12 bases between them. This CDR3 region has 15 residues. Germline lookup yields CDR1 SEHNR and CDR2 FQNEAQ (reference sequence). The CDR3: CASSLDRTSPYEQYF. As DNA, the CDR3 is TGTGCCAGCAGCTTAGACAGAACATCTCCCTACGAGCAGTACTTC.

This sequence joins TRBV24-1 and TRBJ1-2; no clear D gene. V was trimmed by 3 bases and J by 8 bases, leaving 18 bases between them. Looked up from germline, CDR1 is KGHDR and CDR2 is SFDVKD. The CDR3 covers 15 residues. The CDR3 DNA reads TGTGCCACCAGTGATGGCGACGCTCTTCTTAGGGGCTACACCTTC. It is translated as CATSDGDALLRGYTF.

This clone was detected only a few times. This chain links TRBV6-2 or TRBV6-3 with TRBJ2-2, with TRBD2 matching over 10 bases. CDR1 is MNHEY and CDR2 is SVGEGT in the germline V gene. The CDR3 is 16 amino acids. V shed 0 bases, J shed 9 bases, and the junction held 7 bases outside the gene matches. For the CDR3, the DNA is TGTGCCAGCAGTTACTCATCAGCGGGAGGGCTTAGGGAGCTGTTTTTT. Its translation: CASSYSSAGGLRELFF.

The CDR3 loop is CASSKGTGFSYEQYF. The DNA of the CDR3 is TGTGCCAGCAGCAAAGGGACAGGGTTTTCCTACGAGCAGTACTTC. This chain connects TRBV7-3 to TRBJ2-7; 9 nucleotides agree with TRBD1. With V trimmed by 5 bases and J by 1 base, 6 bases remained unmatched. There are 15 residues in the CDR3. Germline CDR1 and CDR2: SGHTA and FQGTGA. The full variable domain, in which reference TRBV7-3 and TRBJ2-7 provide the parts outside the CDR3, is GAGVSQTPSNKVTEKGKYVELRCDPISGHTALYWYRQSLGQGPEFLIYFQGTGAADDSGLPNDRFFAVRPEGSVSTLKIQRTERGDSAVYLCASSKGTGFSYEQYFGPGTRLTVT.

This chain uses TRBV28 with TRBJ1-2; a possible D gene is TRBD1 (6 bases). Germline values: CDR1 MDHEN, CDR2 SYDVKM. V lost 6 bases and J 1 base, leaving 21 bases between the germline ends. This CDR3 contains 17 residues. CDR3 region: CASSPTGTRAINYGYTF. CDR3 nucleotides: TGTGCCAGCAGCCCTACCGGGACACGAGCCATTAACTATGGCTACACCTTC.